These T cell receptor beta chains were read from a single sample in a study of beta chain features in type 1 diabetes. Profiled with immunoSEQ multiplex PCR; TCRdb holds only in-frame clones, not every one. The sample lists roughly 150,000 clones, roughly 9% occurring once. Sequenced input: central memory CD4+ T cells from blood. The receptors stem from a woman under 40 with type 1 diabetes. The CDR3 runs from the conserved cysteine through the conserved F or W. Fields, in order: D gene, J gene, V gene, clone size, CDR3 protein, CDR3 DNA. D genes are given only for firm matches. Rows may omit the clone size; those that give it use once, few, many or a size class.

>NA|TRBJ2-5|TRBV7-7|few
CASSLGRQDGTQYF
TGTGCTAGCAGCTTAGGGCGACAGGATGGGACCCAGTACTTC
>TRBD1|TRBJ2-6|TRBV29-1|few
CSVEAGGYSGANVLTF
TGCAGCGTTGAGGCAGGGGGATACTCTGGGGCCAACGTCCTGACTTTC
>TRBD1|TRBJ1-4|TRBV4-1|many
CASSPPDRAGEKLFF
TGCGCCAGCAGCCCCCCGGACAGGGCGGGGGAAAAACTGTTTTTT
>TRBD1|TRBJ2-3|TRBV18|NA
CASSTTPDRVSDTQYF
TGTGCCAGCTCAACAACCCCCGACAGGGTATCAGATACGCAGTATTTT
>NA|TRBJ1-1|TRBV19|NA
CASMGTYTEAFF
TGTGCCAGTATGGGGACTTACACTGAAGCTTTCTTT
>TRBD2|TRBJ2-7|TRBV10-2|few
CASSGPGLASGYEQYF
TGCGCCAGCAGTGGGCCTGGACTAGCGTCGGGTTACGAGCAGTACTTC
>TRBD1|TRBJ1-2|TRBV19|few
CASSIQGATNYGYTF
TGTGCCAGTAGTATACAGGGGGCGACTAACTATGGCTACACCTTC
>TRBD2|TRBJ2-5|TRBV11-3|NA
CASSRRREGRETQYF
TGTGCCAGCAGCCGACGCCGGGAGGGCAGAGAGACCCAGTACTTC
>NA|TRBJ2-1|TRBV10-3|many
CAIVAEEKQFF
TGTGCCATCGTGGCGGAGGAAAAGCAGTTCTTC
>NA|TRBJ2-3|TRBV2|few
CASGLAPLSTDTQYF
TGTGCCAGCGGGCTAGCACCCCTTAGCACAGATACGCAGTATTTT
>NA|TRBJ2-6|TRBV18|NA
CASSPGLPTSGANVLTF
TGTGCCAGCTCACCGGGACTTCCTACCTCTGGGGCCAACGTCCTGACTTTC
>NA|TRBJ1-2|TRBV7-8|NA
CASSPRGGVSRGYTF
TGTGCCAGCAGCCCGCGTGGGGGGGTATCAAGAGGCTACACCTTC
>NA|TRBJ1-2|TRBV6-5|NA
CASSWTADYGYTF
TGTGCCAGCAGCTGGACAGCCGACTATGGCTACACCTTC
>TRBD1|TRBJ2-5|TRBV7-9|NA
CASTTGAMAGDQETQYF
TGTGCCAGCACCACAGGGGCTATGGCAGGGGACCAAGAGACCCAGTACTTC
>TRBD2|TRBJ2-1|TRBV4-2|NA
CASSQELAGGHEQFF
TGTGCCAGCAGCCAAGAACTAGCGGGAGGGCATGAGCAGTTCTTC
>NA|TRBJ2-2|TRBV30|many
CAWSVRGTGELFF
TGTGCCTGGAGTGTAAGGGGCACCGGGGAGCTGTTTTTT
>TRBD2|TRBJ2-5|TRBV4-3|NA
CASSQEPWTSAIQETQYF
TGCGCCAGCAGCCAAGAACCGTGGACTAGCGCCATACAAGAGACCCAGTACTTC
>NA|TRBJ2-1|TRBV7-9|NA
CASSRDEQFF
TGTGCCAGCAGCCGCGATGAGCAGTTCTTC
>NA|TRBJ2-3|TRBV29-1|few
CSVDGRGDLDTQYF
TGCAGCGTTGACGGGCGCGGGGATCTAGATACGCAGTATTTT
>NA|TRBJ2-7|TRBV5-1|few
CASSLGEGSREQYF
TGCGCCAGCAGTTTAGGAGAAGGGAGTCGGGAGCAGTACTTC
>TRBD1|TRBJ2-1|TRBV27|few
CASSLSSRTGLYNEQFF
TGTGCCAGCAGTTTATCGAGTCGGACAGGCCTGTACAATGAGCAGTTCTTC
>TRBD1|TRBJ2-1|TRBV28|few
CASSLWGTDHTDNEQFF
TGTGCCAGCAGTTTATGGGGGACAGACCACACCGACAATGAGCAGTTCTTC
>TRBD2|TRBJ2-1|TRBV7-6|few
CASSLLASGKFYNEQFF
TGTGCCAGCAGCCTGCTGGCTAGCGGGAAGTTCTACAATGAGCAGTTCTTC
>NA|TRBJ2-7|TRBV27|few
CASSLSPRRGNYEQYF
TGTGCCAGCAGTTTATCGCCTAGACGTGGAAACTACGAGCAGTACTTC